This T cell receptor beta chain was recorded in a study of blood T cell repertoires in COVID-19. Using immunoSEQ multiplex PCR, the repertoire was profiled, and TCRdb retains in-frame clones only, with some absent. The table includes approximately 260,000 clones, approximately 88% detected once. This clone was found once. Germline trimming cut 6 bases from V and 4 bases from J; bases unmatched to any gene: 12. CDR3 length: 15 amino acids. Germline assignment: CDR1 MDHEN and CDR2 SYDVKM. Sequenced input: peripheral blood. The receptor's source is an older woman with COVID-19, enrolled during active disease. The chain has TRBV28 and TRBJ2-7, with 7 positions matching TRBD1. CDR3 sequence reads: CASREQGLLSYEQYF. The CDR3 nucleotides read TGTGCCAGCAGGGAACAGGGGCTCTTATCTTACGAGCAGTACTTC.